This is a list of T cell receptor beta chains from one sample in a study of T cell repertoires in cytomegalovirus infection. MiXCR, run by TCRdb on the reads, gives a single entry per CDR3 protein. The table records approximately 500,000 distinct CDR3 sequences, more than 15% of them present only once. Material for sequencing was CD8+ T cells from PBMCs. The receptors derive from a human donor in good health (CMV status not recorded). Some clones in this sample may be carry-over from other donors' samples. CDR3s include the opening cysteine and the closing phenylalanine or tryptophan. The D gene is left open where the match is weak. The size field is filled for only some rows; it gives once, few, many or a size class.

TRBJ2-3,TRBD2,-,TRBV6-5,CASSYLTSGGITDTQYF,TGTGCCAGCAGTTACCTGACTAGCGGGGGGATTACAGATACGCAGTATTTT
TRBJ1-4,-,-,TRBV9,CASSDWEKLFF,TGTGCCAGCAGCGACTGGGAAAAACTGTTTTTT
TRBJ1-1,-,once,TRBV20-1,CSARDEAKMNTEAFF,TGCAGTGCTAGAGACGAGGCCAAGATGAACACTGAAGCTTTCTTT
TRBJ2-5,TRBD1,few,TRBV28,CASRLQGEVETQYF,TGTGCCAGCAGGCTACAGGGGGAGGTAGAGACCCAGTACTTC
TRBJ2-3,-,many,TRBV11-1,CASSPGPGTDTQYF,TGTGCCAGCAGCCCCGGGCCGGGCACAGATACGCAGTATTTT
TRBJ2-3,TRBD1,many,TRBV11-2,CASSPTGVYRTDTQYF,TGTGCCAGCAGCCCAACAGGGGTATACCGCACAGATACGCAGTATTTT
TRBJ1-1,TRBD1,-,TRBV7-6,CASSLWAGTEGNTEAFF,TGTGCCAGCAGCTTATGGGCCGGGACAGAGGGGAACACTGAAGCTTTCTTT
TRBJ1-5,TRBD1,few,TRBV19,CASSIQGAKGNQPQHF,TGTGCCAGTAGTATCCAGGGGGCGAAGGGCAATCAGCCCCAGCATTTT
TRBJ2-1,-,many,TRBV7-2,CASSLVATSNLVYNEQFF,TGTGCCAGCAGCTTAGTGGCTACCTCAAATTTGGTGTACAATGAGCAGTTCTTC
TRBJ2-2,-,many,TRBV11-3,CASSLGVQRPVSGLSFDAGELFF,TGTGCCAGCAGCTTAGGCGTGCAACGTCCGGTTTCGGGGTTATCATTCGACGCCGGGGAGCTGTTTTTT
TRBJ1-2,-,few,TRBV5-6,CASSLRAGEGYGYTF,TGTGCCAGCAGTTTGAGGGCGGGGGAAGGTTATGGCTACACCTTC